What follows are 10 T cell receptor beta chains derived from one specimen sequenced in a study of blood T cell repertoires in COVID-19. TCRdb's copy holds only in-frame clones and misses some; the assay was immunoSEQ multiplex PCR. The data contain fewer than 350,000 clones, approximately 86% of them singletons. The sequencing input was PBMCs or T cells enriched from blood (not recorded which). Receptors were obtained from a woman aged 40 to 50 with acute COVID-19.

This clone was seen a single time. The V and J genes are TRBV7-2 and TRBJ2-7, with D maybe TRBD1 (6 bases). Germline lookup yields CDR1 SGHTA and CDR2 FQGNSA. The CDR3 is 14 residues long. V gave up 5 bases and J gave up 2 bases, with 13 bases separating them. The CDR3: CASSGLQGPYEQYF. The CDR3 DNA follows: TGTGCCAGCAGCGGCCTACAGGGCCCCTACGAGCAGTACTTC.

The chain links TRBV7-2 to TRBJ2-1, with 9 bases aligning to TRBD2. The V segment lost 4 bases and the J segment 6 bases; nucleotides outside the gene matches: 7. Germline-derived CDR1 and CDR2 are SGHTA and FQGNSA. The CDR3 covers 15 residues. CDR3 amino acids: CASSSLGAGGNEQFF. For the CDR3, the DNA is TGTGCCAGCAGCTCCCTGGGAGCGGGGGGCAATGAGCAGTTCTTC.

The chain couples TRBV7-8 to TRBJ2-5; D unclear. The CDR3 spans 12 residues. Germline CDR1 reads SGHVS; CDR2 reads FQNEAQ. Trimming pared 5 bases from V and 4 bases from J, leaving 8 bases between. This chain's CDR3 is CASSPRRETQYF. In nucleotides, the CDR3 is TGTGCCAGCAGCCCCCGTCGAGAGACCCAGTACTTC.

V is TRBV18 and J is TRBJ1-4; TRBD1 aligns across 10 bases. The ends lost 3 bases at V and 6 bases at J; junction bases unmatched: 7. Germline assignment: CDR1 KGHSH and CDR2 LQKENI. The CDR3 is 16 amino acids. The CDR3 sequence is CASSPPRQGADEKLFF. In DNA, the CDR3 is TGTGCCAGCTCACCTCCGAGACAGGGGGCCGATGAAAAACTGTTTTTT.

The rearrangement joins TRBV29-1 to TRBJ2-1; TRBD1 might be the D (6 bases). V was trimmed by 5 bases and J by 10 bases, leaving 21 bases between them. The V gene's germline CDR1 is SQVTM and CDR2 ANQGSEA. This CDR3 has 14 residues. CDR3 sequence (DNA): TGCAGCGTTACCCGAGGGATACAGGGAAGGGAGCAGTTCTTC. It codes for CSVTRGIQGREQFF.

V gene TRBV28 combines with J gene TRBJ1-3; D is unresolved. V lost 7 bases and J 2 bases, leaving 15 bases between the germline ends. The germline CDR1 and CDR2 sequences are MDHEN and SYDVKM. The CDR3 is 15 amino acids. The DNA of the CDR3 is TGTGCCAGCACCCTCCGGGTTTCGACTGGAAACACCATATATTTT. It codes for CASTLRVSTGNTIYF.

The V gene is TRBV5-6, the J gene TRBJ2-1, with 10 bases identical to TRBD2. The V gene's germline CDR1 is SGHDT and CDR2 YYEEEE. V gave up 3 bases and J gave up 2 bases; unmatched junction bases: 5. The CDR3 is made up of 16 amino acids. CDR3 nucleotides: TGTGCCAGCAGCTCCCCCAGCGGGGGGGCCTACAATGAGCAGTTCTTC. The encoded protein is CASSSPSGGAYNEQFF.

CDR3 sequence: CASSQCYRQGGFYNSPLHF. The CDR3 DNA reads as TGCGCCAGCAGTCAATGTTATAGACAGGGGGGATTCTATAATTCACCCCTCCACTTT. This chain connects TRBV23-1 to TRBJ1-6, with 9 bases lining up with TRBD1. Being an ORF, TRBV23-1 has a function that is uncertain. The CDR3 covers 19 residues. The ends lost 1 base at V and 3 bases at J; junction bases unmatched: 10.

The chain recombines TRBV24-1 with TRBJ2-1; TRBD2 matches 9 bases. V shed 5 bases, J shed 3 bases, and the junction held 16 bases outside the gene matches. Germline assignment: CDR1 KGHDR and CDR2 SFDVKD. The CDR3 covers 19 residues. CDR3 sequence: CATSGHAGVAGVSYNEQFF. The CDR3 DNA follows: TGTGCCACCAGTGGCCACGCTGGCGTAGCGGGAGTGAGCTACAATGAGCAGTTCTTC.

The chain employs TRBV18 and TRBJ2-7; D is unclear. Germline V gives CDR1 KGHSH, CDR2 LQKENI. Trimming stripped 1 base from V and 0 bases from J, with 13 bases between. This CDR3 comprises 16 residues. DNA of the CDR3: TGTGCCAGCTCACCACAGGCGGCAGCGAGCTCCTACGAGCAGTACTTC. This codes for CASSPQAAASSYEQYF.